This T cell receptor beta chain derives from a study of metastatic and nonmetastatic thyroid tumors. Study at large: From malignant and benign thyroid patients, repertoires in blood and in tumor or nodule tissue were compared. Study outcomes and limitations: In blood and tumor, TCR beta diversity was reportedly significantly higher in malignant thyroid tumors than in benign nodules.

As regards this clone: No antigen is known for it. The junction does not match germline at one end; this may be a read error.

MiXCR reprocessed the PCR reads for TCRdb. The sample yields around 37,000 clones, 24% seen once. All patients were treatment-naive before thyroid surgery. CDR1 and CDR2 from the germline V gene are KGHDR and SFDVKD. The CDR3 spans 16 residues. The sequence was obtained from a female donor with papillary thyroid cancer or a benign thyroid nodule (not recorded which). Some clones in this sample may be carry-over from other donors' samples. The specimen sequenced was tumor tissue. The chain employs TRBV24-1 and TRBJ2-3; tentatively, D is TRBD1 or TRBD2 (5 bases each). In DNA, the CDR3 is TGTGCCACGAGTGACTCGGACTCACAGGCCACAGATACGCAGTATTTT. Protein sequence: CATSDSDSQATDTQYF.